The 29 T cell receptor beta chains below come from one sample, sequenced in a study of T cell responses to AZD1222 COVID-19 vaccine. Profiled with immunoSEQ multiplex PCR; TCRdb holds only in-frame clones, not every one. The table lists approximately 130,000 clones, approximately 90% of them singletons. The sample in question was peripheral blood, obtained 28 days after the second AZD1222 dose. The receptor set was obtained from an adult who received the AZD1222 COVID-19 vaccine.

The chain is built from TRBV6-5 and TRBJ1-2, with 10 bases matching TRBD1. Germline V gives CDR1 MNHEY, CDR2 SVGAGI. After removal of 6 bases from V and 8 bases from J, the junction contained 12 bases not matched to a gene. The CDR3 is made up of 15 amino acids. This CDR3 is CASSGQGQGSGGYTF. The CDR3 bases are TGTGCCAGCAGCGGACAGGGACAGGGGAGTGGAGGCTACACCTTC.

V gene TRBV10-3 combines with J gene TRBJ1-2; TRBD1 aligns across 11 bases. The trim removed 4 bases at V and 4 bases at J, leaving 5 bases unmatched. This CDR3 is 15 amino acids long. Germline V CDR1 and CDR2: ENHRY, SYGVKD. The DNA of the CDR3 is TGTGCCATCAGTGTTGGGACAGGGGGTTTCTATGGCTACACCTTC. It translates to CAISVGTGGFYGYTF.

The chain links TRBV30 to TRBJ1-1; no clear D gene. Per the germline V gene, CDR1 is GTSNPN and CDR2 is SVGIG (reference sequence). This CDR3 contains 12 residues. Trimming stripped 4 bases from V and 3 bases from J, with 9 bases between. CDR3 sequence: CAWTPPDTEAFF. CDR3 DNA: TGTGCCTGGACCCCCCCGGACACTGAAGCTTTCTTT.

The rearrangement uses TRBV3-1 (or the pseudogene TRBV3-2) and TRBJ2-5; D is undetermined. CDR3 length equals 15 residues. The V gene's germline CDR1 is LGHDT and CDR2 YNNKEL (reference sequence). With 0 bases removed from V and 5 bases from J, the gap between germline ends came to 13 bases. DNA of the CDR3: TGTGCCAGCAGCCAAGAGGCCATTTCACTCGAGACCCAGTACTTC. Translating gives CASSQEAISLETQYF.

This clone was seen just once. The sample has other DNA sequences that encode this CDR3 too. CDR3 DNA: TGTGCCTGGAGTCTTGGGATTAACTATGGCTACACCTTC. This gives the protein CAWSLGINYGYTF. J is TRBJ1-2 and V is TRBV30; unclear D gene. V lost 2 bases and J 1 base, leaving 8 bases between the germline ends. Germline loops: CDR1 GTSNPN, CDR2 SVGIG (reference sequence). This CDR3 is built from 13 residues.

The chain joins TRBV15 to TRBJ1-3, with TRBD1 matching 7 bases. CDR3 length: 13 amino acids. Germline lookup yields CDR1 LNHNV and CDR2 YYDKDF (reference sequence). V was pared by 4 bases and J by 4 bases, with 1 base of the junction left unmatched. CDR3 sequence (DNA): TGTGCCACCAGCACAGGGGGGGGAAACACCATATATTTT. Translated, it gives CATSTGGGNTIYF.

This chain uses TRBV5-4 with TRBJ1-1; D is unresolved. Germline V CDR1 and CDR2: SGHNT, YYREEE (reference sequence). CDR3 size: 13 residues. V dropped 4 bases and J dropped 1 base, with 8 bases sitting between them. The DNA for the CDR3 is TGTGCCAGCAGCCCCGCCCCGAACACTGAAGCTTTCTTT. It translates to CASSPAPNTEAFF.

The chain carries TRBV7-8 and TRBJ1-1, with a possible D match to TRBD1 (5 bases). Trimming cost V 5 bases and J 5 bases, with 18 bases left between them. CDR3 length: 15 residues. CDR1 and CDR2 (germline): SGHVS, FQNEAQ. The CDR3 loop reads CASSAQGLSVTEAFF. The CDR3 nucleotides read TGTGCCAGCAGCGCGCAGGGTCTGAGTGTGACTGAAGCTTTCTTT. Full variable domain (missing parts from reference TRBV7-8 and TRBJ1-1): GAGVSQSPRYKVAKRGQDVALRCDPISGHVSLFWYQQALGQGPEFLTYFQNEAQLDKSGLPSDRFFAERPEGSVSTLKIQRTQQEDSAVYLCASSAQGLSVTEAFFGQGTRLTVV.

The rearrangement links TRBV7-2 to TRBJ1-2; 7 nucleotides align to TRBD1. Germline assignment: CDR1 SGHTA and CDR2 FQGNSA. The CDR3 spans 14 residues. Trimming removed 1 base from V and 7 bases from J; junction bases left unmatched: 6. CDR3 sequence: CASSLVSGGGGYTF. The DNA of the CDR3 is TGTGCCAGCAGCTTAGTGTCAGGGGGAGGTGGCTACACCTTC. Variable domain in full (rest from reference TRBV7-2 and TRBJ1-2): GAGVSQSPSNKVTEKGKDVELRCDPISGHTALYWYRQSLGQGLEFLIYFQGNSAPDKSGLPSDRFSAERTGGSVSTLTIQRTQQEDSAVYLCASSLVSGGGGYTFGSGTRLTVV.

This chain joins TRBV11-2 and TRBJ1-2, with TRBD1 matching 9 bases. Germline CDR1 SGHAT, CDR2 FQNNGV. This CDR3 has 15 amino acids. The junction had 13 bases not matched to a gene; V was cut back by 8 bases and J by 6 bases. The CDR3 nucleotides are TGTGCCAGCTCCGGGGGGACAGGGAGGGCCGATGGCTACACCTTC. Amino acids: CASSGGTGRADGYTF.

CDR3 DNA sequence: TGTGCCAGCAGCTTGGGGCTCCAAATTCAGAGCAATCAGCCCCAGCATTTT. The encoded protein is CASSLGLQIQSNQPQHF. This sequence joins TRBV5-5 and TRBJ1-5; no reliable D call. The CDR3 length is 17 residues. CDR1 and CDR2 from the germline V gene are SGHKS and YYEKEE (reference sequence). Between the trimmed V and J ends, which lost 0 bases and 1 base, there was a span of 14 bases.

This clone was recorded once. V gene TRBV6-6 combines with J gene TRBJ1-2; a possible D gene is TRBD1 (6 bases). In germline, CDR1 is MNHNY, CDR2 SVGAGI (reference sequence). The CDR3 is 15 residues long. V shed 2 bases and J shed 8 bases, with 18 bases lying between them. For the CDR3, the DNA is TGTGCCAGCAGTTACCCGGCAGGGGAAGTAGGAGGCTACACCTTC. Its translation: CASSYPAGEVGGYTF.

This chain uses TRBV4-3 with TRBJ2-7; D may be TRBD1 or TRBD2 (5 bases each). Germline V gene lookup returns CDR1 LGHNA and CDR2 YSLEER. Trimming stripped 3 bases from V and 4 bases from J, with 16 bases between. The CDR3 has 15 residues. The CDR3 DNA sequence: TGCGCCAGCAGCCACAATCTGGGACCGGGTTACGAGCAGTACTTC. Translating it yields CASSHNLGPGYEQYF.

The CDR3 nucleotides read TGCGCCAGCAGCTTTACAGGGGAAGATGGCTATGGCTACACCTTC. Encoded protein: CASSFTGEDGYGYTF. This chain connects TRBV5-1 to TRBJ1-2; TRBD1 aligns across 7 bases. Germline CDR1 is SGHRS and CDR2 is YFSETQ. The CDR3 has 15 amino acids. J gave up 4 bases and V 2 bases, and 8 bases lay outside the gene matches. Filled out from reference TRBV5-1 and TRBJ1-2, the complete variable domain reads KAGVTQTPRYLIKTRGQQVTLSCSPISGHRSVSWYQQTPGQGLQFLFEYFSETQRNKGNFPGRFSGRQFSNSRSEMNVSTLELGDSALYLCASSFTGEDGYGYTFGSGTRLTVV.

The genes are TRBV19 and TRBJ2-2; weak D call: TRBD1 (7 bases). Germline lookup yields CDR1 LNHDA and CDR2 SQIVND (reference sequence). Between the trimmed V and J ends, which lost 5 bases and 5 bases, there was a span of 12 bases. The CDR3 spans 14 residues. The CDR3 region has the DNA TGTGCCAGTAGTGAGGCAGGGGGGACCGGGGAGCTGTTTTTT. It encodes CASSEAGGTGELFF.

For the CDR3, the DNA is TGTGCCAGCAGCGTAGATGGGGGGAATCAGCCCCAGCATTTT. Translated: CASSVDGGNQPQHF. J is TRBJ1-5 and V is TRBV9; tentatively, D is TRBD1 (5 bases). In germline, CDR1 is SGDLS, CDR2 YYNGEE. V dropped 0 bases and J dropped 4 bases, with 8 bases sitting between them. The length of the CDR3 is 14 residues.

This clone was counted once. CDR3: CAWSPRRNEKLFF. For the CDR3, the DNA is TGTGCCTGGAGTCCACGAAGGAATGAAAAACTGTTTTTT. The rearrangement links TRBV30 to TRBJ1-4; no clear D. Germline CDR1 is GTSNPN and CDR2 is SVGIG (reference sequence). CDR3 length equals 13 residues. V gave up 2 bases and J gave up 5 bases, with 9 bases separating them. Drawing the rest from reference TRBV30 and TRBJ1-4, the complete variable domain is SQTIHQWPATLVQPVGSPLSLECTVEGTSNPNLYWYRQAAGRGLQLLFYSVGIGQISSEVPQNLSASRPQDRQFILSSKKLLLSDSGFYLCAWSPRRNEKLFFGSGTQLSVL.

The chain employs TRBV11-3 and TRBJ2-1; D not resolved. Looked up from germline, CDR1 is SGHNT and CDR2 is YENEEA. V was trimmed by 3 bases and J by 5 bases, leaving 8 bases between them. This CDR3 has 13 amino acids. The CDR3: CASSFGGDNEQFF. The DNA for the CDR3 is TGTGCCAGCAGCTTCGGCGGAGACAATGAGCAGTTCTTC.

The chain uses TRBV19 and TRBJ2-3; 10 nucleotides agree with TRBD2. The V gene end was trimmed by 6 bases and the J gene end by 2 bases; junction bases not matched to a gene: 2. Germline V gives CDR1 LNHDA, CDR2 SQIVND (reference sequence). The CDR3 covers 14 residues. CDR3 sequence (DNA): TGTGCCAGTAGGACTAGCGGGTCCACAGATACGCAGTATTTT. This codes for CASRTSGSTDTQYF. Together with reference TRBV19 and TRBJ2-3, the CDR3 gives the full variable domain: DGGITQSPKYLFRKEGQNVTLSCEQNLNHDAMYWYRQDPGQGLRLIYYSQIVNDFQKGDIAEGYSVSREKKESFPLTVTSAQKNPTAFYLCASRTSGSTDTQYFGPGTRLTVL.

The chain has TRBV5-4 and TRBJ1-6; D not resolved. V was trimmed by 5 bases and J by 0 bases, leaving 12 bases between them. The CDR3 loop spans 16 amino acids. Germline V gene sequence: CDR1 SGHNT, CDR2 YYREEE (reference sequence). The CDR3 sequence: CASRPDGSSYNSPLHF. For the CDR3, the DNA is TGTGCCAGCAGACCGGACGGCAGCTCCTATAATTCACCCCTCCACTTT.

This clone has a single count. The rearrangement joins TRBV29-1 to TRBJ1-1; 8 bases fit TRBD1. The CDR3 loop spans 12 amino acids. V dropped 6 bases and J dropped 4; count of bases not matched to a gene: 4. Germline-derived CDR1 and CDR2 are SQVTM and ANQGSEA. CDR3 nucleotides: TGCAGCGTCGGACAGGGTACCACTGAAGCTTTCTTT. Its protein product is CSVGQGTTEAFF.

The rearrangement joins TRBV6-1 to TRBJ2-6; unclear D gene. Germline values: CDR1 MNHNS, CDR2 SASEGT. There are 14 residues in the CDR3. V dropped 3 bases and J dropped 4 bases, with 7 bases sitting between them. The CDR3, as DNA: TGTGCCAGCAGTGAGGATCTGGGGGCCAACGTCCTGACTTTC. This encodes CASSEDLGANVLTF.

CDR3 bases: TGTGCCACCAGCAGGGGAGGACAGATTAACTATGGCTACACCTTC. Translating it yields CATSRGGQINYGYTF. The chain recombines TRBV15 with TRBJ1-2; perhaps TRBD1 as D (6 bases). This CDR3 region has 15 residues. Per the germline V gene, CDR1 is LNHNV and CDR2 is YYDKDF (reference sequence). Trimming left V 3 bases short and J 1 base short, with 12 bases between.

The gene calls are TRBV4-3 and TRBJ2-7; TRBD2 matches 7 bases. The CDR3 runs 17 residues. J was trimmed by 2 bases and V by 2 bases; bases with no gene match: 12. Germline V lookup: CDR1 LGHNA, CDR2 YSLEER. For the CDR3, the DNA is TGCGCCAGCAGCCAATCCCTGTGGGGGGGACGGACCTACGAGCAGTACTTC. Translating gives CASSQSLWGGRTYEQYF.

The chain links TRBV9 to TRBJ2-3; D might be TRBD2 (6 bases). CDR3 size: 16 residues. Germline CDR1 SGDLS, CDR2 YYNGEE. Trimming cost V 0 bases and J 0 bases, with 11 bases left between them. CDR3 loop: CASSVVSGPSTDTQYF. CDR3 sequence (DNA): TGTGCCAGCAGCGTAGTTAGCGGACCTAGCACAGATACGCAGTATTTT.

Notes on this clone: The same CDR3 can be traced to other DNA sequences in this sample. The gene calls are TRBV3-1 (or the pseudogene TRBV3-2) and TRBJ2-3; 9 bases map to TRBD2. Germline V lookup: CDR1 LGHDT, CDR2 YNNKEL (reference sequence). The CDR3 is 15 residues long. Unmatched junction bases numbered 3, after V lost 3 bases and J lost 2 bases. The CDR3 DNA follows: TGTGCCAGCAGCCAGGGCGGGGGGGCCACAGATACGCAGTATTTT. Protein product: CASSQGGGATDTQYF.

The chain has TRBV7-2 and TRBJ2-7, with D possibly matching TRBD2 (5 bases). CDR3 size: 15 residues. The germline CDR1 and CDR2 sequences are SGHTA and FQGNSA. The ends were cut back, 4 bases at V and 2 bases at J, with 15 bases in the middle. The CDR3 spells CASSYRGVGPYEQYF. The CDR3 DNA follows: TGTGCCAGCAGCTACCGGGGAGTGGGCCCCTACGAGCAGTACTTC.

The chain has TRBV7-2 and TRBJ1-1; no clear D gene. This CDR3 contains 14 residues. Trimming took 5 bases from V and 5 from J, leaving 15 bases between them. Germline assignment: CDR1 SGHTA and CDR2 FQGNSA. CDR3 residues: CASSLAILGTEAFF. As DNA, the CDR3 is TGTGCCAGCAGCCTGGCAATACTGGGGACTGAAGCTTTCTTT.

The CDR3 sequence is CASTRTGGNSPLHF. CDR3 bases: TGTGCCAGCACCCGGACAGGGGGAAATTCACCCCTCCACTTT. The chain couples TRBV6-5 to TRBJ1-6, with 10 bases that match TRBD1. The J segment lost 7 bases and the V segment lost 7 bases, leaving 4 bases of the junction unmatched. The CDR3 spans 14 residues. Germline CDR1 reads MNHEY; CDR2 reads SVGAGI.